This T cell receptor (beta chain) came from a study of blood T cell repertoires in COVID-19 (dated by TCRdb to between 2020 and 2021). As for the study more broadly: Samples covering the acute and convalescent phases of COVID-19 were provided by collaborators in the United States, Italy and Spain. The prospective study material was composed of cDNA or gDNA derived from T cells, B-cell-depleted T cells, or PBMCs. Subjects who had been exposed to COVID-19, were actively infected with it, or had recovered from it provided the deeply sampled blood TCRbeta repertoires that made up the dataset. The repertoires were released in a freely available public database intended as a resource for research on the immune response to SARS-CoV-2. Samples were obtained from the ongoing ImmuneRACE study (first 160 participants) and from 1,254 subjects provided by 6 global collaborators. Sample metadata almost always included a de-identified subject ID, COVID-19 status, age in years and sex. Where available, HLA class I and class II types were obtained from metadata supplied by the sample provider rather than from assay-based typing.

Trimming accounts for 4 bases at V and 5 bases at J, while the number of junction bases matched to no gene is 13. Measured from the cysteine to the phenylalanine, the CDR3 is 16 residues long. This entry keeps only the CDR3 DNA: 48 bases, framed from base 1. The CDR1 and CDR2 encoded by the germline V gene (reference sequence) are MNHEY and SMNVEV. Each collaborating institution followed its own protocols to collect whole blood in K2EDTA tubes. For TCRbeta analysis, collaborators shipped samples in one of three forms: frozen whole blood, isolated PBMCs, or DNA extracted from either of those sample types. The immunoSEQ Assay, a bias-controlled multiplex PCR, was used to amplify TCRbeta CDR3 regions from genomic DNA. Per the authors' processing: Nucleated cell counts per sample were estimated from amplification of reference gene primers within the assay. To quantify the absolute abundance of each unique TCRbeta CDR3 rearrangement, sequence reads were collapsed and filtered. For each sample, productive Simpson clonality was calculated as the square root of Simpson's diversity index across productive rearrangements. TCRdb took this table from immuneACCESS and kept in-frame rearrangements with V and J called. Such tables lack part of the clones; where checked against another copy, unresolved V genes explain under half of the gap, and the rest is unexplained. The D gene and trimming were derived from the DNA, and the V and J assignments and clone size from that table. The sample table records about 110,000 clones; approximately 90% of these occur just once. Of the sample, about 1.1% is held by the ten largest clones.

The paper's findings and limits, for the study overall: Clinical and demographic metadata were provided uncurated, with the amount varying by source and participant.

Concerning this clone itself: The clone's antigen remains unknown. The sample holds no much larger clone one base away, and base qualities are not on file.

The sample was peripheral blood. The clonotype comes from a human donor in a cohort sampled during active COVID-19. The V gene is TRBV27 and the J gene is TRBJ2-5; TRBD2 lines up with 7 middle nucleotides. CDR3 loop: CASSYNQRLAPETQYF. The nucleotides are TGTGCCAGCAGTTACAACCAACGACTAGCTCCGGAGACCCAGTACTTC.